This TCR beta chain derives from a study of T-cell memory formation after mild COVID-19. TCRdb independently ran MiXCR on the 5' RACE reads; one entry per CDR3 protein. This table has about 400,000 distinct CDR3 sequences, under 25% appearing once. Regarding the study as a whole: Whether second-wave clones peaking at day 37 were SARS-CoV-2 specific went unconfirmed. CD4+ contracting clones lay mainly in CM and EM, CD8+ ones in EMRA. CD4/CD8 balance held among clones contracting day 15 to 85, and later expanders leaned CD4+.

CDR1 SGDLS and CDR2 YYNGEE come from the germline V gene. V lost 2 bases, J lost 6 bases, and 11 bases lay in between. The CDR3 length is 14 residues. This clonotype was detected only a few times. Its antigen is not identified. Source material: PBMCs or a T cell subset sorted from them (not recorded which). V gene TRBV9 combines with J gene TRBJ2-2; D is ambiguous. The clonotype was recovered from an adult woman who had mild COVID-19 (a few samples of this study predate the infection). Cell type and time point are not known. Here the CDR3 reads CASSVAASAGELFF. The CDR3 nucleotides are TGTGCCAGCAGCGTGGCGGCGTCCGCCGGGGAGCTGTTTTTT.